This entry lists 3 T cell receptor beta chains sequenced from one sample in a study of patients and donors after allogeneic stem cell transplantation. Using its own MiXCR run on the RT-PCR reads, TCRdb lists one record per CDR3 protein. Of more than 75,000 distinct CDR3 sequences in the sample, roughly 5.2% were seen once. Sequenced input: blood, either unsorted or a sorted T cell fraction (not recorded which). Receptor source: a human donor who was either an allogeneic HSCT recipient or a stem cell or donor lymphocyte infusion donor (not recorded which). It is not recorded whose cells these are; they may come from a transplant donor.

The table lists this clonotype with many counts. The chain employs TRBV5-1 and TRBJ1-1; maybe TRBD1 (5 bases). CDR3 size: 16 residues. The germline V gene encodes CDR1 SGHRS and CDR2 YFSETQ. Trimming removed 2 bases at V and 2 bases at J, with 16 bases between. The CDR3 DNA reads TGCGCCAGCAGCTTCTTTGGACACGGAGGAAACACTGAAGCTTTCTTT. The encoded protein is CASSFFGHGGNTEAFF.

This clonotype occurred many times. The chain employs TRBV4-2 and TRBJ2-1; 11 bases align to TRBD2. The V gene's germline CDR1 is LGHNA and CDR2 YNFKEQ. Trimming cost V 0 bases and J 7 bases; bases outside gene matches: 8. The CDR3 loop spans 17 amino acids. CDR3 sequence reads: CASSQDRSGGAGNEQFF. The CDR3 nucleotides are TGTGCCAGCAGCCAAGACCGTAGCGGGGGGGCCGGGAATGAGCAGTTCTTC.

In its sample, this clonotype was seen a few times. The chain joins TRBV2 to TRBJ2-5; 7 bases line up with TRBD2. V lost 8 bases and J lost 7; bases outside the gene matches: 7. Germline V gene lookup returns CDR1 SNHLY and CDR2 FYNNEI. The CDR3 runs 12 residues. CDR3 bases: TGTGCCAGCGGCCGGGGGGAGGGGACCCAGTACTTC. Translated: CASGRGEGTQYF.